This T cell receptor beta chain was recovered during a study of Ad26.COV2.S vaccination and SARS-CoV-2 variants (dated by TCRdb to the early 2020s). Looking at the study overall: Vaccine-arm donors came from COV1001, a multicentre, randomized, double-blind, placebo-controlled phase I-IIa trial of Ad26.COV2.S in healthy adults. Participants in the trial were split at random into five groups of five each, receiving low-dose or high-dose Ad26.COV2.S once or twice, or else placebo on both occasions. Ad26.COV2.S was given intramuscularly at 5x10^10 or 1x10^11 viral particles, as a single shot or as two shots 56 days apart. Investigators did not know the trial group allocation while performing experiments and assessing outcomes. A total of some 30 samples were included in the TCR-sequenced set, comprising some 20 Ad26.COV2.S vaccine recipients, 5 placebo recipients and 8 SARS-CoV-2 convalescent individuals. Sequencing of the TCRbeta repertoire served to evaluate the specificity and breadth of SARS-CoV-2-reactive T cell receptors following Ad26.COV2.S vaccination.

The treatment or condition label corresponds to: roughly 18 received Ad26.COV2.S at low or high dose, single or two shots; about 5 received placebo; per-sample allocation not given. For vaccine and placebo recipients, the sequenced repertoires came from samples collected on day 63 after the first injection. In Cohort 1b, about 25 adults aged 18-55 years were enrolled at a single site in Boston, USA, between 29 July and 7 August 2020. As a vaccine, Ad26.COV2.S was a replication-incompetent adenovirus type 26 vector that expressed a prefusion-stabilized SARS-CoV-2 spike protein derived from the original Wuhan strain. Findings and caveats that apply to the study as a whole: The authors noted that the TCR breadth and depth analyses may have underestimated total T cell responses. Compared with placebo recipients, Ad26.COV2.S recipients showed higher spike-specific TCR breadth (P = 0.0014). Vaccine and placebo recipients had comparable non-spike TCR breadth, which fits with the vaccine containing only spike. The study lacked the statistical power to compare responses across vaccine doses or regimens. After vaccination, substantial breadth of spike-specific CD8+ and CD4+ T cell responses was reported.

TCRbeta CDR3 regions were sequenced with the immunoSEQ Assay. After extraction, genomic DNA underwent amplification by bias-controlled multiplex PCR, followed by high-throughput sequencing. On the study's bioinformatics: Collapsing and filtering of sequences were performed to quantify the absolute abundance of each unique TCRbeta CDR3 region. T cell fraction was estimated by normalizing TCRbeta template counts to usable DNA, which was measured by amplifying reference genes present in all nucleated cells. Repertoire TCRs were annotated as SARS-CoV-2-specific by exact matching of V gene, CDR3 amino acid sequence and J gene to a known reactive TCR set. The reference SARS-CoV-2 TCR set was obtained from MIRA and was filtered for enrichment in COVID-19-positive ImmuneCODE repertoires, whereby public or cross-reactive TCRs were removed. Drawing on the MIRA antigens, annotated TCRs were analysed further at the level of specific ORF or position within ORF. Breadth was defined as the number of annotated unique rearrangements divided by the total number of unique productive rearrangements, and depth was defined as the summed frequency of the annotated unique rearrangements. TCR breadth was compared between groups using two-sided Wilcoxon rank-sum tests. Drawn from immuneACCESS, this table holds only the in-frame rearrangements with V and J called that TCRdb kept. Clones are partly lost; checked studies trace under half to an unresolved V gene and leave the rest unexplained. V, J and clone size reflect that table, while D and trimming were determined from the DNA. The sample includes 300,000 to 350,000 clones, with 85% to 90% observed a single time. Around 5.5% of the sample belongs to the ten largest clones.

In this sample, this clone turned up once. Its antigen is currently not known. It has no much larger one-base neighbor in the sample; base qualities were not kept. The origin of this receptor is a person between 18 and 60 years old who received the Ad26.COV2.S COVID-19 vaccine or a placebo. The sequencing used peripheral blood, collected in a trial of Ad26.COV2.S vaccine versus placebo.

The nucleotides are TGTGCCTCGGGGGCAGGGAACTATGGCTACACCTTC. Its translation reads: CASGAGNYGYTF. The V and J genes are TRBV10-3 and TRBJ1-2; a weak D assignment points to TRBD1 (6 bases agree). Measured from the cysteine to the phenylalanine, the CDR3 is 12 residues long. CDR3 DNA is the only sequence kept; it has 36 bases, read in frame from the first base. V is reduced by 11 bases and J by 2 bases, leaving a spacing of 12 bases between them. Reading the germline V gene gives CDR1 ENHRY and CDR2 SYGVKD.